Following are 20 T cell receptor beta chains from one sample sequenced in a study of blood T cell repertoires in COVID-19. Libraries were prepared by immunoSEQ multiplex PCR; TCRdb keeps only in-frame clonotypes and omits some of them. The sample has some 320,000 clones; around 87% are singletons. The specimen sequenced was peripheral blood. These receptors all stem from a woman between 50 and 59 years old who had recovered from COVID-19.

This chain uses TRBV4-3 with TRBJ1-2; 10 bases agree with TRBD1. The CDR3 contains 16 residues. The trim removed 3 bases at V and 1 base at J, leaving 5 bases unmatched. CDR1 is LGHNA and CDR2 is YSLEER in the germline V gene. This CDR3 reads CASSHSGTGVNYGYTF. The CDR3 DNA follows: TGCGCCAGCAGCCATAGTGGGACAGGGGTTAACTATGGCTACACCTTC.

Comments on this clone: This same CDR3 is encoded by further DNA sequences in the sample. The chain is built from TRBV28 and TRBJ1-2; D gene ambiguous. V lost 3 bases and J lost 4, with 6 bases in between. CDR3 length: 12 amino acids. Germline V gene lookup returns CDR1 MDHEN and CDR2 SYDVKM. CDR3 sequence: CASSLSGYGYTF. In DNA form, the CDR3 reads TGTGCCAGCAGTTTGAGTGGCTATGGCTACACCTTC.

The chain has TRBV28 and TRBJ1-2, with a weak D call TRBD1 (5 bases). There are 13 residues in the CDR3. Trimming removed 7 bases at V and 7 bases at J, with 16 bases between. The germline gives CDR1 MDHEN, CDR2 SYDVKM. The chain's CDR3 is CASTRVDGGGYTF. Written as DNA, the CDR3 is TGTGCCAGCACCAGGGTGGACGGCGGTGGCTACACCTTC.

This clone was found once. This chain uses TRBV6-6 with TRBJ2-1, with a weak D call TRBD1 (6 bases). V was cut by 4 bases and J by 4 bases, with 11 bases left in between. This CDR3 is built from 14 residues. Germline lookup yields CDR1 MNHNY and CDR2 SVGAGI (reference sequence). CDR3 in amino acids: CASSFRTEYNEQFF. The DNA for the CDR3 is TGTGCCAGCAGTTTCCGGACAGAGTACAATGAGCAGTTCTTC.

The V and J genes are TRBV5-8 and TRBJ2-5, with a possible D match to TRBD1 (5 bases). The CDR3 contains 15 residues. The germline V gene encodes CDR1 SGHTS and CDR2 YDEGEE. Between the trimmed V and J ends, which lost 3 bases and 5 bases, there was a span of 17 bases. CDR3: CASSSGRERFETQYF. CDR3 nucleotides: TGTGCCAGCAGCTCGGGCAGGGAAAGATTTGAGACCCAGTACTTC.

V and J are TRBV5-4 and TRBJ1-2; possibly TRBD1 for D (5 bases). Trimming pared 5 bases from V and 8 bases from J, leaving 19 bases between. This CDR3 is built from 14 residues. Germline V gives CDR1 SGHNT, CDR2 YYREEE (reference sequence). This CDR3 reads CASREVRWGGGYTF. For the CDR3, the DNA is TGTGCCAGCAGAGAGGTCCGTTGGGGGGGAGGCTACACCTTC.

The rearrangement joins TRBV6-5 to TRBJ1-3; TRBD1 aligns across 7 bases. Trimming took 2 bases from V and 10 from J; bases not matched to a gene: 2. Germline V lookup: CDR1 MNHEY, CDR2 SVGAGI. This CDR3 region has 12 residues. The CDR3 sequence: CASSYPTGTIYF. The CDR3 DNA reads as TGTGCCAGCAGTTACCCGACAGGGACCATATATTTT.

The chain recombines TRBV6-5 with TRBJ2-5; TRBD2 might be the D (6 bases). Germline CDR1 and CDR2: MNHEY and SVGAGI. V gave up 0 bases and J gave up 2 bases, with 13 bases separating them. There are 16 residues in the CDR3. The CDR3 reads CASSYSRRGEQETQYF. The CDR3 region has the DNA TGTGCCAGCAGTTACTCGAGGCGGGGCGAGCAAGAGACCCAGTACTTC.

CDR3 coding DNA: TGTGCCAGCTCACTTAGCGGGAGGTCCTACAATGAGCAGTTCTTC. It is translated as CASSLSGRSYNEQFF. The V call is TRBV18, the J call TRBJ2-1; 10 bases match TRBD2. V was clipped by 4 bases and J by 1 base; unmatched bases: 1. The CDR3 has 15 residues. Germline V lookup: CDR1 KGHSH, CDR2 LQKENI. Together with reference TRBV18 and TRBJ2-1, the CDR3 gives the full variable domain: NAGVMQNPRHLVRRRGQEARLRCSPMKGHSHVYWYRQLPEEGLKFMVYLQKENIIDESGMPKERFSAEFPKEGPSILRIQQVVRGDSAAYFCASSLSGRSYNEQFFGPGTRLTVL.

V usage is TRBV4-2 and J usage is TRBJ1-3, with a weak D call TRBD1 (5 bases). Germline V lookup: CDR1 LGHNA, CDR2 YNFKEQ. Between the trimmed V and J ends, which lost 0 bases and 2 bases, there was a span of 8 bases. The CDR3 covers 15 residues. The CDR3 bases are TGTGCCAGCAGCCAAGATTTAGGGGCTGGAAACACCATATATTTT. It encodes CASSQDLGAGNTIYF.

V usage is TRBV11-3 and J usage is TRBJ1-1; unclear D gene. The germline gives CDR1 SGHNT, CDR2 YENEEA. The CDR3 is made up of 13 amino acids. Trimming shortened V by 0 bases and J by 4 bases, and 6 bases separated the two germline ends. This CDR3 reads CASSLEEGTEAFF. The CDR3 DNA follows: TGTGCCAGCAGCTTAGAAGAGGGCACTGAAGCTTTCTTT.

The gene calls are TRBV5-1 and TRBJ2-3; D unresolved. This CDR3 has 11 amino acids. Trimming shortened V by 5 bases and J by 6 bases, and 7 bases separated the two germline ends. CDR1 is SGHRS and CDR2 is YFSETQ in the germline V gene. The CDR3: CASRSMDTQYF. Written as DNA, the CDR3 is TGCGCCAGCAGATCAATGGATACGCAGTATTTT. Full variable domain (remainder filled in from reference TRBV5-1 and TRBJ2-3): KAGVTQTPRYLIKTRGQQVTLSCSPISGHRSVSWYQQTPGQGLQFLFEYFSETQRNKGNFPGRFSGRQFSNSRSEMNVSTLELGDSALYLCASRSMDTQYFGPGTRLTVL.

In this sample, this clone turned up once. This specimen includes other DNA sequences encoding the same CDR3. The V call is TRBV7-2, the J call TRBJ1-1; 7 bases are shared with TRBD1. The CDR3 length is 15 residues. V shed 1 base, J shed 0 bases, and the junction held 2 bases outside the gene matches. CDR1 and CDR2 from the germline V gene are SGHTA and FQGNSA. CDR3 in amino acids: CASSLGGTVNTEAFF. In DNA, the CDR3 is TGTGCCAGCAGCTTAGGGGGGACAGTGAACACTGAAGCTTTCTTT.

The rearrangement links TRBV7-8 to TRBJ2-5; 9 nucleotides match TRBD1. The V gene's germline CDR1 is SGHVS and CDR2 FQNEAQ. The CDR3 totals 17 residues. The junction had 21 bases not matched to a gene; V was cut back by 5 bases and J by 11 bases. The DNA for the CDR3 is TGTGCCAGCAGCGACCAGGCAACAGGGGGCAGGATAGGTTTTCAGTACTTC. Translating it yields CASSDQATGGRIGFQYF.

This clone was observed a handful of times. The chain couples TRBV5-1 to TRBJ2-7; D gene unclear. CDR1 SGHRS and CDR2 YFSETQ come from the germline V gene. V lost 0 bases and J 5 bases, leaving 15 bases between the germline ends. The CDR3 has 15 residues. The CDR3 reads CASSLETPTIHEQYF. For the CDR3, the DNA is TGCGCCAGCAGCTTGGAAACTCCGACAATCCACGAGCAGTACTTC.

The genes are TRBV11-2 and TRBJ2-4, with TRBD2 identical over 7 bases. After removal of 3 bases from V and 5 bases from J, the junction contained 4 bases not matched to a gene. Germline CDR1 reads SGHAT; CDR2 reads FQNNGV. CDR3 length equals 14 residues. The DNA for the CDR3 is TGTGCCAGCAGCTTTGGACTAGTCGAAAACATTCAGTACTTC. Amino acid sequence: CASSFGLVENIQYF.

V and J are TRBV19 and TRBJ2-5, with a tentative D call TRBD1 (5 bases). Trimming pared 1 base from V and 3 bases from J, leaving 15 bases between. This CDR3 spans 16 amino acids. CDR1 and CDR2 (germline): LNHDA, SQIVND (reference sequence). The chain's CDR3 is CASSIVGHRLKETQYF. For the CDR3, the DNA is TGTGCCAGTAGTATAGTCGGACACCGTCTAAAAGAGACCCAGTACTTC. Full variable domain (outside the CDR3, taken from reference TRBV19 and TRBJ2-5): DGGITQSPKYLFRKEGQNVTLSCEQNLNHDAMYWYRQDPGQGLRLIYYSQIVNDFQKGDIAEGYSVSREKKESFPLTVTSAQKNPTAFYLCASSIVGHRLKETQYFGPGTRLLVL.

This chain joins TRBV7-2 and TRBJ1-5; 7 bases match TRBD1. V shed 6 bases and J 5 bases; nucleotides not matched to a gene: 4. Per germline, CDR1 SGHTA and CDR2 FQGNSA. The CDR3 consists of 13 residues. In DNA form, the CDR3 reads TGTGCCAGCAGACTAGACAGGGATCAGCCCCAGCATTTT. Translating gives CASRLDRDQPQHF.

This clone was recorded only once. The chain carries TRBV18 and TRBJ2-7, with 7 nucleotides matching TRBD2. V lost 3 bases and J lost 3; bases outside the gene matches: 5. The germline CDR1 and CDR2 sequences are KGHSH and LQKENI. The CDR3 extends over 14 amino acids. In nucleotides, the CDR3 is TGTGCCAGCTCACCGCGGAGGGACTACTACGAGCAGTACTTC. Protein: CASSPRRDYYEQYF.

The gene calls are TRBV6-5 and TRBJ1-2; D possibly corresponds to TRBD1 (5 bases). The germline CDR1 and CDR2 sequences are MNHEY and SVGAGI. V lost 0 bases, J lost 5 bases, and 16 bases lay in between. This CDR3 contains 16 residues. CDR3 amino acids: CASSYSSDGGFYGYTF. The CDR3 DNA follows: TGTGCCAGCAGTTACTCGTCAGACGGGGGATTTTATGGCTACACCTTC.